This T cell receptor beta chain stems from a study of T-cell memory formation after mild COVID-19. 5'RACE primed from the constant segment yielded TCR alpha and TCR beta cDNA libraries bearing sample barcodes and UMIs. TCRdb processed the 5' RACE reads anew with MiXCR; each CDR3 protein has one entry. In the table there are about 140,000 distinct CDR3 sequences, around 13% of which are singletons. CDR3 length: 15 residues. The V gene end was trimmed by 2 bases and the J gene end by 4 bases; junction bases not matched to a gene: 7. CDR1 is MNHEY, CDR2 SVGEGT, per germline. This clonotype was detected a few times.

The sequenced sample was PBMCs or a T cell subset sorted from them (not recorded which). The receptor was derived from an adult woman who had mild COVID-19 (a few samples of this study predate the infection). Cell type and time point are not known. The V call is TRBV6-2 or TRBV6-3, the J call TRBJ2-7, with TRBD2 matching over 8 bases. This CDR3 reads CASSYETGGRYEQYF. The CDR3 DNA reads TGTGCCAGCAGTTACGAAACGGGAGGGAGGTACGAGCAGTACTTC.